This T cell receptor beta chain is drawn from a study of blood T cells in healthy people across ages (dated by TCRdb to the mid-2010s). Background on the whole study: Template switching captured roughly one uniquely barcoded TCR beta cDNA molecule per two T cells in model experiments. To avoid experimental bias, donors of different ages were distributed randomly across sequencing lanes. For two donors (one aged 18 to 30 and one aged 80 or older), the study analyzed two additional independent replicas of 1 million unique cDNA reads from the same blood draw. To track age-related changes in TCR beta repertoire diversity, the study relied on deep sequencing normalized with unique cDNA molecular identifiers. Donors were grouped into four age groups: young (average 16 years), middle-aged (roughly 40), aged (around 56) and long-lived (just over 80).

Systemically healthy Caucasian individuals from Russia, approximately 39 in total and aged about 6 to 90 years, were included as donors. Each donor gave around 9 milliliters of peripheral blood, collected into EDTA-treated Vacutainer tubes. PBMCs were isolated by Ficoll-Paque density-gradient centrifugation, with at least 7 million obtained per sample. Trizol reagent was used to extract total RNA from PBMCs, with at least 5.5 micrograms per sample. For every donor, an aliquot of PBMCs went through flow cytometry to measure the percentages of naive CD45RAhigh/CD27high T cells. For CDR1 and CDR2, the germline V gene (reference sequence) lists MNHNY and SVGAGI. The CDR3 numbers 13 residues from cysteine through phenylalanine. Here the CDR3 DNA is all that survives: 39 bases in frame from base 1. Trimming at the junction amounts to 8 bases on V and 10 bases on J, and the germline ends lie 20 bases apart.

Overall results and qualifications from the work: Observed TCR beta diversity correlated strongly with the percentage of naive T cells measured by flow cytometry. Because donor CMV infection status was unknown, age-related changes in expanded clonotypes were potentially confounded. Bulk unsorted PBMC profiling prevented conclusive comparison of naive and antigen-experienced compartments. Observed TCR beta diversity per million T cells fell roughly linearly with age, and a significant reduction was already apparent by age about 43. Compared with the aged group, the long-lived group had more naive CD4+ T cells, fewer expanded clones and increased TCR diversity, a pattern suggesting age selection. Estimates of total diversity based on one million sequenced T cells were regarded as lower bounds and as underestimates.

Worth noting for this clonotype: There is no known antigen for this receptor. No clone much larger than this one lies a single base away; base qualities are absent.

Libraries came from 5' RACE. For sequencing, an Illumina HiSeq 2500 was employed. The second PCR ran for roughly 7 to 12 cycles and used a J-beta primer mix along with a sample-barcoded 5' primer. A unique molecular identifier was introduced onto each TCR beta cDNA molecule by a template-switch 5' adaptor carrying 12 random nucleotides. At least 2.5 million CDR3-containing paired-end reads were obtained from each sample. First-strand cDNA was synthesized from all RNA with the Mint cDNA synthesis kit, primed by a TRBC-specific oligonucleotide. After uracil-DNA glycosylase treatment, a first 18-cycle PCR used universal primers M1SS and BC2_uni_R on all cDNA. The authors' analysis ran thus. For normalization, 1 million high-quality reads, each with a distinct molecular identifier, were randomly selected from each sample. Reads sharing molecular identifiers were discarded rather than binned into consensus sequences. MiTCR, run with a Q25 quality threshold and the strictest error-elimination algorithm, handled CDR3 identification, clonotype clustering and error correction. A nonparametric unseen species model using Euler transformation provided a lower-bound estimate of total TCR beta diversity. TCRdb ran its own pipeline on the public reads, namely fastp trimming at Q25 and MiXCR clone calling, and kept in-frame beta chains. Rows with one shared CDR3 protein collapse into an entry with the most common genes and DNA. The V and J calls shown here were made by TCRdb, not taken from the authors' results. Counted in this sample were 1.4 million or so distinct CDR3 sequences; roughly 43% of them appeared once. Together, the top ten hold just over 4% of the sample.

The rearrangement joined TRBV6-6 to TRBJ1-1; TRBD1 is a possible D gene, resting on 5 matching bases. Input material: blood. This receptor was obtained from a woman aged 18 to 35 in good health. At the DNA level, the sequence is TGTGCCAGCGAGTTCTGGGTGGGGGGGGGAGCTTTCTTT. Its coded protein is CASEFWVGGGAFF.